Sequencing of this T cell receptor (beta chain) was carried out in a study of CD8 T cells in Susac syndrome (dated by TCRdb to the late 2010s). General notes on the study: Among the sequenced Susac syndrome patients, about 6 had clinically active disease and about eight were in clinical remission. At blood withdrawal, Susac syndrome patients were either therapy-naive, taking corticosteroids (in some cases with IVIg as well), or taking IVIg alone. Repertoire sequencing was used to test whether CD8+ T cell activation and differentiation in Susac syndrome was antigen driven. Clonality of the CD8+ T cell repertoire was compared between more than 10 healthy donors, around 14 Susac syndrome patients and about 15 multiple sclerosis patients.

In the case of this clonotype: What this receptor recognizes is not known. Base qualities are not recorded, but no much larger clone differs from it by a single base.

RNA was extracted using the RNeasy kit, and about 0.45 to 1 ug of the RNA was reverse transcribed with random hexamers. The immunoSEQ multiplex PCR assay, which covers 54 Vbeta and 13 Jbeta segments, was used to amplify TCR beta CDR3 regions. PCR amplification bias was corrected by using a synthetic template baseline for primer optimization and computational correction. The authors' analysis ran thus. Reads were assigned to V, D and J genes according to IMGT and analyzed in immunoSEQ Analyzer, with only productive sequences retained. Clonality was computed as one minus Shannon entropy normalized by log2 of the number of productive unique sequences. For each patient and control, public and private clones were evaluated among the 100 most prevalent clones. A clone was defined as Susac-specific if it was absent from the healthy and MS cohorts, from around 960 published viral clones and from other ImmuneACCESS disease sequences. TCRdb reworked the public reads: Q25 trimming with fastp, MiXCR clone assembly, productive beta chains retained. Rows are unified per CDR3 protein, each entry keeping the most common DNA and genes. None of the V and J calls come from the authors' own analysis; TCRdb made them. The sample table contains approximately 190,000 distinct CDR3 sequences; only one count was recorded for over 90% of them. The ten largest clones take up roughly 0.15% of the sample.

Beyond this particular receptor, the publication reports: The number of individuals in the TCR sequencing and HLA analysis was acknowledged as relatively small. CD8+ repertoires in Susac syndrome showed clonal expansion, which was highest in CD8+ TEMRA cells and was greater in clinically active patients than in remitting patients. Looking at Susac-specific public clones, the researchers identified some 15 in the total CD8+ repertoire and a few in the CD8+ TEMRA repertoire.

Peripheral blood CD8+ and CD4+ T cells from healthy donors, Susac syndrome patients and multiple sclerosis patients were profiled using high-throughput TCR beta sequencing. Recently defined diagnostic criteria for definite or probable disease were met by the Susac syndrome patients. Bulk CD8+ and CD4+ T cells were purified by magnetic negative isolation, whereas CD8+ TEMRA cells were enriched by FACS. Blood was drawn into EDTA tubes, processed within 24 hours, and PBMCs were isolated by density gradient centrifugation. PBMCs intended for TCR sequencing were cryopreserved in liquid nitrogen and thawed later in a water bath at 37 degrees C. The sorted or isolated CD4+, CD8+ and CD8+ TEMRA cells had a purity of 90% or higher. The sequence derives from a human donor with Susac syndrome. The sequenced sample consisted of CD8+ T cells from PBMCs.

The DNA sequence reads TGTGCCAGCAGCGCACCCATTGGGGTGAGCGGGGAGCTGTTTTTT. Its protein product is CASSAPIGVSGELFF. Rearrangement joined TRBV9 to TRBJ2-2; there is no confident call for the D gene. Including the terminal cysteine and phenylalanine, the CDR3 comprises 15 residues. Only the CDR3 part of the read is kept: 45 bases, read in frame from the first base. The junction carries 16 bases between V and J, which are trimmed by 3 bases and 7 bases respectively. From a lookup of the germline V gene, CDR1 and CDR2 are SGDLS and YYNGEE. With the portions outside the CDR3 filled from the reference TRBV9 and TRBJ2-2 genes, the complete variable region becomes DSGVTQTPKHLITATGQRVTLRCSPRSGDLSVYWYQQSLDQGLQFLIQYYNGEERAKGNILERFSAQQFPDLHSELNLSSLELGDSALYFCASSAPIGVSGELFFGEGSRLTVL.